What follows are 13 T cell receptor beta chains derived from one specimen sequenced in a study of cytomegalovirus exposure and HLA in healthy donors. PCR was performed using 60 Vbeta and 13 Jbeta primers. Profiled with immunoSEQ multiplex PCR; TCRdb holds only in-frame clones, not every one. The table shows over 150,000 clones, with roughly 85% occurring only once. Sequences were obtained from PBMCs. The receptors were sampled from a woman between 50 and 59 years old in good health and CMV-seronegative.

This clone was seen only a few times. The chain employs TRBV6-1 and TRBJ1-5; 7 bases fit TRBD1. The germline V gene has CDR1 MNHNS and CDR2 SASEGT. V was pared by 4 bases and J by 2 bases, with 5 bases of the junction left unmatched. This CDR3 comprises 15 residues. CDR3 sequence (DNA): TGTGCCAGCAGTGCTACCGGGACAGGCAATCAGCCCCAGCATTTT. The encoded protein is CASSATGTGNQPQHF.

The chain has TRBV28 and TRBJ2-3; 9 bases map to TRBD1. V shed 6 bases and J 1 base; nucleotides not matched to a gene: 5. The CDR3 totals 15 residues. CDR1 and CDR2 from the germline V gene are MDHEN and SYDVKM. The CDR3 DNA follows: TGTGCCAGCAGCTGGGACAGGGTTGGCACAGATACGCAGTATTTT. Amino acids: CASSWDRVGTDTQYF.

The rearrangement links TRBV11-2 to TRBJ2-3, with D unclear. Trimming shortened V by 5 bases and J by 1 base, and 10 bases separated the two germline ends. CDR1 is SGHAT, CDR2 FQNNGV, per germline. The CDR3 spans 14 residues. CDR3 nucleotide sequence: TGTGCCAGCAGCCCCGGTAGAGGCACAGATACGCAGTATTTT. Its translation: CASSPGRGTDTQYF.

The V call is TRBV2, the J call TRBJ2-2; tentative D call: TRBD1 (5 bases). The CDR3 has 15 residues. Germline V lookup: CDR1 SNHLY, CDR2 FYNNEI. V was trimmed by 3 bases and J by 4 bases, leaving 12 bases between them. The CDR3 protein is CASSEAQATTGELFF. In DNA form, the CDR3 reads TGTGCCAGCAGTGAGGCACAGGCCACCACCGGGGAGCTGTTTTTT.

The V call is TRBV7-2, the J call TRBJ2-1, with D perhaps matching TRBD1 (5 bases). Germline assignment: CDR1 SGHTA and CDR2 FQGNSA. This CDR3 is built from 11 residues. V was shortened by 7 bases and J by 9 bases, with 10 bases between the two germline ends. CDR3 nucleotide sequence: TGTGCCAGCAACAGGCAGTTTGAGCAGTTCTTC. It specifies CASNRQFEQFF.

The chain recombines TRBV20-1 with TRBJ2-1; D remains ambiguous. Trimming cost V 6 bases and J 7 bases, with 7 bases left between them. Germline V gene lookup returns CDR1 DFQATT and CDR2 SNEGSKA (reference sequence). The CDR3 contains 10 residues. CDR3 DNA sequence: TGCAGTGCCATCGGGAATGAGCAGTTCTTC. Translating gives CSAIGNEQFF.

This clone turned up a few times. The V call is TRBV4-1, the J call TRBJ2-7; 7 bases align to TRBD1. The CDR3 is 14 amino acids. The V and J ends lost 4 bases and 2 bases, in that order; junction bases with no gene match: 5. Germline V gene lookup returns CDR1 MGHRA and CDR2 YSYEKL. In DNA form, the CDR3 reads TGCGCCAGCAGCCGGGTGGACAGGCCCTACGAGCAGTACTTC. Its translation is CASSRVDRPYEQYF.

About this clone: Compared with germline, one end of the junction differs, possibly owing to a read error. This sequence joins TRBV7-7 and TRBJ2-1; 8 positions match TRBD1. There are 15 residues in the CDR3. Germline CDR1 is SSHAT and CDR2 is FNYEAQ (reference sequence). The CDR3 spells CASSLEPGGLNEQFF. CDR3 coding DNA: TGTGCTAGCAGCTTAGAGCCAGGGGGCCTCAATGAGCAGTTCTTC.

The V and J genes are TRBV30 and TRBJ2-2; unclear D gene. The CDR3 has 15 residues. CDR1 is GTSNPN, CDR2 SVGIG, per germline (reference sequence). V dropped 0 bases and J dropped 0 bases, with 8 bases sitting between them. The CDR3 DNA reads as TGTGCCTGGAGTGTATTGGGCTCGAACACCGGGGAGCTGTTTTTT. Encoded protein: CAWSVLGSNTGELFF. The complete variable domain, with remaining parts taken from reference TRBV30 and TRBJ2-2, reads SQTIHQWPATLVQPVGSPLSLECTVEGTSNPNLYWYRQAAGRGLQLLFYSVGIGQISSEVPQNLSASRPQDRQFILSSKKLLLSDSGFYLCAWSVLGSNTGELFFGEGSRLTVL.

The chain has TRBV7-8 and TRBJ1-1, with TRBD1 matching over 8 bases. The length of the CDR3 is 16 residues. With 3 bases clipped from V and 1 base from J, the junction kept 7 bases outside the gene matches. Germline V gene lookup returns CDR1 SGHVS and CDR2 FQNEAQ. The CDR3: CASSFSTGGPNTEAFF. DNA of the CDR3: TGTGCCAGCAGCTTTAGTACAGGGGGACCGAACACTGAAGCTTTCTTT.

The chain is built from TRBV19 and TRBJ1-5, with 10 bases aligning to TRBD1. Germline V lookup: CDR1 LNHDA, CDR2 SQIVND (reference sequence). The V and J ends lost 3 bases and 11 bases, in that order; junction bases with no gene match: 10. The length of the CDR3 is 15 residues. The CDR3: CASSIGTGEVGSQHF. The CDR3 nucleotides read TGTGCCAGTAGTATCGGGACAGGGGAAGTAGGGTCCCAGCATTTT.

V and J are TRBV4-3 and TRBJ2-7, with 8 bases lining up with TRBD2. Trimming at V came to 4 bases and at J to 2 bases, leaving 4 bases not matched to a gene. Germline V gene sequence: CDR1 LGHNA, CDR2 YSLEER. CDR3 size: 14 residues. The CDR3 loop reads CASSPQREPYEQYF. CDR3 in DNA: TGCGCCAGCAGCCCGCAGCGGGAGCCCTACGAGCAGTACTTC.

The genes are TRBV11-3 and TRBJ2-5; D gene uncertain. This CDR3 is 13 amino acids long. The V gene's germline CDR1 is SGHNT and CDR2 YENEEA. With 4 bases removed from V and 5 bases from J, the gap between germline ends came to 11 bases. Here the CDR3 reads CASSSLYEETQYF. The CDR3 coding sequence is TGTGCCAGCAGCTCCCTTTACGAGGAGACCCAGTACTTC. Based on the CDR3 plus reference TRBV11-3 and TRBJ2-5, the full variable domain is EAGVVQSPRYKIIEKKQPVAFWCNPISGHNTLYWYLQNLGQGPELLIRYENEEAVDDSQLPKDRFSAERLKGVDSTLKIQPAELGDSAVYLCASSSLYEETQYFGPGTRLLVL.